The TCR beta chain described here comes from a study of CD8 T cells in ankylosing spondylitis. The CDR3 is made up of 14 amino acids. Per germline, CDR1 GTSNPN and CDR2 SVGIG (reference sequence). V was pared by 4 bases and J by 2 bases, with 4 bases of the junction left unmatched. TCRdb fed the 5' RACE reads into MiXCR, producing one record per CDR3 protein. The repertoire has about 130,000 distinct CDR3 sequences, about 7% of them found once; the top ten carry over 10%. This clonotype was counted only a few times. J is TRBJ1-5 and V is TRBV30, with TRBD1 matching 8 bases. Specimen: blood, either unsorted or a sorted T cell fraction (not recorded which). The source is a female donor with ankylosing spondylitis or in good health (not recorded which). CDR3 coding DNA: TGTGCCTGGAATAAGGACAGGGGCAATCAGCCCCAGCATTTT. This sequence encodes CAWNKDRGNQPQHF.